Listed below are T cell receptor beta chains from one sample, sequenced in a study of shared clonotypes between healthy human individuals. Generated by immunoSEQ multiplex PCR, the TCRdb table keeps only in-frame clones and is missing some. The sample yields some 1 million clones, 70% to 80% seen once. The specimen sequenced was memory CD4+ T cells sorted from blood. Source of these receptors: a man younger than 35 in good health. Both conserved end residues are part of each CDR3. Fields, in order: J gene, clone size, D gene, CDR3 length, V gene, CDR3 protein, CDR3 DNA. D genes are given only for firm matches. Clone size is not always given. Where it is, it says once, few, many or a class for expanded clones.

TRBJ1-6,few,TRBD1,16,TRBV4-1,CASSQEGNRGLSPLHF,TGCGCCAGCAGCCAAGAAGGGAACAGGGGGCTATCACCCCTCCACTTT
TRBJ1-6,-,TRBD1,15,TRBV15,CATSRDDREGPPLHF,TGTGCCACCAGCAGAGACGACAGGGAAGGGCCACCCCTCCACTTT
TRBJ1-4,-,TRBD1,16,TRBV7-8,CASSSAGAGTGEKLFF,TGTGCCAGCAGCTCCGCCGGGGCCGGGACAGGGGAAAAACTGTTTTTT
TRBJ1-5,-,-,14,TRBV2,CASRQGWGNQPQHF,TGTGCCAGCAGACAGGGTTGGGGCAATCAGCCCCAGCATTTT
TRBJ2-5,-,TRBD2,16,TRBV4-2,CASSQDGLAAQETQYF,TGTGCCAGCAGCCAAGATGGCCTAGCGGCTCAAGAGACCCAGTACTTC
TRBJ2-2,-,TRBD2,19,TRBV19,CASSIGGLAGGSNTGELFF,TGTGCCAGTAGTATCGGGGGACTAGCGGGAGGGTCGAACACCGGGGAGCTGTTTTTT
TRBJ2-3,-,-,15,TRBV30,CAWSVLRGGTDTQYF,TGTGCCTGGAGTGTTCTGAGGGGGGGCACAGATACGCAGTATTTT
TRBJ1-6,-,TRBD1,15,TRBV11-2,CASSLGDRGNSPLHF,TGTGCCAGCAGCTTAGGGGACAGGGGAAATTCACCCCTCCACTTT
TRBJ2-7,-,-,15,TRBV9,CASSVEGTPGGEQYF,TGTGCCAGCAGCGTAGAGGGGACTCCAGGCGGCGAGCAGTACTTC
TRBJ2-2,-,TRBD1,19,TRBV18,CASSPTRDRGFTNTGELFF,TGTGCCAGCTCACCCACTCGGGACAGGGGCTTTACGAACACCGGGGAGCTGTTTTTT
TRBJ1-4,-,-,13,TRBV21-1,CARNQGVDEKLFF,TGTGCCAGGAACCAGGGGGTAGATGAAAAACTGTTTTTT
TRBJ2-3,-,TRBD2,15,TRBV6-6,CASTQTSGFTDTQYF,TGTGCCAGCACCCAGACTAGCGGTTTCACAGATACGCAGTATTTT
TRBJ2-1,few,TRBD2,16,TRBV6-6,CASRDYWTSTYNEQFF,TGTGCCAGCAGGGATTACTGGACTAGCACCTACAATGAGCAGTTCTTC
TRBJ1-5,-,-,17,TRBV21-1,CASSKTIQSYSNQPQHF,TGTGCCAGCAGCAAAACGATTCAGTCGTATAGCAATCAGCCCCAGCATTTT
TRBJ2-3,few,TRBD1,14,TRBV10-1,CASSDFRGRDTQYF,TGCGCCAGCAGTGATTTCAGGGGGCGAGATACGCAGTATTTT
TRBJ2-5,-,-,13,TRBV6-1,CASKIGVAETQYF,TGTGCCAGCAAAATTGGGGTCGCAGAGACCCAGTACTTC
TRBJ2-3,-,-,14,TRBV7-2,CASSLARSADTQYF,TGTGCCAGCAGCTTAGCGAGGAGCGCCGATACGCAGTATTTT
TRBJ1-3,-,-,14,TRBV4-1,CASSQDDGRNTIYF,TGCGCCAGCAGCCAAGATGACGGCCGAAACACCATATATTTT
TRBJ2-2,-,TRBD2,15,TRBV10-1,CASSEASGRAGELFF,TGCGCCAGCAGTGAAGCGAGCGGGAGGGCTGGGGAGCTGTTTTTT
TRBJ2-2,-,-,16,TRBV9,CASSVVPTVSAGELFF,TGTGCCAGCAGCGTAGTTCCTACAGTGTCGGCCGGGGAGCTGTTTTTT
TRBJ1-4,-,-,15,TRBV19,CASSTVSATNEKLFF,TGTGCCAGTAGTACGGTCTCGGCAACTAATGAAAAACTGTTTTTT
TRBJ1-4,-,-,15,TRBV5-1,CASSLAQATNEKLFF,TGCGCCAGCAGCTTGGCTCAAGCAACTAATGAAAAACTGTTTTTT
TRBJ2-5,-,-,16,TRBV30,CAWSLQDGLASKTQYF,TGTGCCTGGAGCTTGCAGGACGGCCTGGCTTCGAAGACCCAGTACTTC
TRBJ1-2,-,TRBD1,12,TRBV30,CAWSDRGNGYTF,TGTGCCTGGAGTGACAGGGGGAATGGCTACACCTTC
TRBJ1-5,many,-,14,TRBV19,CASSMGWGNQPQHF,TGTGCCAGTAGTATGGGGTGGGGCAATCAGCCCCAGCATTTT
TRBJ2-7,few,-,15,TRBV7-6,CASSLFGQPSYEQYF,TGTGCCAGCAGCTTGTTCGGACAGCCTTCCTACGAGCAGTACTTC
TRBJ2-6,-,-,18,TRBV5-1,CASSRRTTVSSGANVLTF,TGCGCCAGCAGCCGACGGACGACTGTTAGCTCTGGGGCCAACGTCCTGACTTTC